Below are 9 T cell receptor beta chains sequenced from a single sample in a study of shared clonotypes between healthy human individuals. Positive CCR7 selection of CD45RO-negative cells yielded the naive CD8 cells, and terminally differentiated effector memory CD45RA+ cells were excluded. Sequencing used immunoSEQ multiplex PCR; TCRdb keeps in-frame clones, though not all of them. The table has about 2.2 million clones, about 93% seen once; the top ten hold less than 2%. The sample was naive CD8+ T cells from PBMCs. The source of these receptors is a man aged 18 to 30 in good health. Some clones in this sample may be carry-over from other donors' samples.

This clone was seen once. The chain combines TRBV11-3 with TRBJ2-3, with D perhaps matching TRBD1 (5 bases). This CDR3 contains 13 residues. Germline V lookup: CDR1 SGHNT, CDR2 YENEEA. Trimming stripped 0 bases from V and 9 bases from J, with 10 bases between. This CDR3 reads CASSLEDSKTQYF. The CDR3, as DNA: TGTGCCAGCAGCTTAGAAGACAGTAAGACGCAGTATTTT. Filled out from reference TRBV11-3 and TRBJ2-3, the complete variable domain reads EAGVVQSPRYKIIEKKQPVAFWCNPISGHNTLYWYLQNLGQGPELLIRYENEEAVDDSQLPKDRFSAERLKGVDSTLKIQPAELGDSAVYLCASSLEDSKTQYFGPGTRLTVL.

The gene calls are TRBV6-6 and TRBJ1-3; D perhaps matches TRBD1 (5 bases). Germline CDR1 MNHNY, CDR2 SVGAGI (reference sequence). V was trimmed by 6 bases and J by 2 bases, leaving 14 bases between them. The CDR3 is 15 residues long. The CDR3 DNA is TGTGCCAGCAGGCACCTACAGGTCCCTGGAAACACCATATATTTT. This translates into CASRHLQVPGNTIYF.

This chain connects TRBV25-1 to TRBJ1-2, with 7 bases that match TRBD1. This CDR3 region has 15 residues. The trim removed 5 bases at V and 1 base at J, leaving 7 bases unmatched. Germline V gives CDR1 MGHDK, CDR2 SYGVNS. The CDR3 bases are TGTGCCAGCAGTCCCAGGGGGGAAATTAACTATGGCTACACCTTC. Translating it yields CASSPRGEINYGYTF.

This chain joins TRBV28 and TRBJ2-7; D not certain. Trimming left V 2 bases short and J 2 bases short, with 10 bases between. The CDR3 has 14 amino acids. Germline V gene sequence: CDR1 MDHEN, CDR2 SYDVKM. The CDR3 reads CASSLLRITYEQYF. The CDR3 DNA is TGTGCCAGCAGTTTACTTAGGATAACCTACGAGCAGTACTTC.

This chain connects TRBV11-2 to TRBJ2-2; D might be TRBD2 (6 bases). Trimming removed 7 bases at V and 3 bases at J, with 18 bases between. Germline-derived CDR1 and CDR2 are SGHAT and FQNNGV. The length of the CDR3 is 16 residues. The CDR3 region is CASNVGRGRDTGELFF. DNA of the CDR3: TGTGCCAGCAACGTAGGGCGGGGTAGGGACACCGGGGAGCTGTTTTTT.

About this clone itself: Other DNA sequences in this sample translate to the same CDR3. The chain combines TRBV28 with TRBJ1-1; D unresolved. Germline values: CDR1 MDHEN, CDR2 SYDVKM. The CDR3 length is 12 residues. V lost 6 bases and J 4 bases, leaving 9 bases between the germline ends. The chain's CDR3 is CASRSGGTEAFF. The CDR3 DNA is TGTGCCAGCAGGTCAGGTGGCACTGAAGCTTTCTTT.

The rearrangement links TRBV10-3 to TRBJ1-2; no firm D call. CDR1 and CDR2 from the germline V gene are ENHRY and SYGVKD. The ends were cut back, 6 bases at V and 4 bases at J, with 12 bases in the middle. The CDR3 contains 13 residues. The CDR3 region has the DNA TGTGCCATCAGCCCAACCGCAACCTATGGCTACACCTTC. It yields the protein CAISPTATYGYTF.

The V call is TRBV27, the J call TRBJ2-7; 7 nucleotides align to TRBD2. Trimming took 5 bases from V and 3 from J; bases not matched to a gene: 19. The CDR3 runs 18 residues. Germline V CDR1 and CDR2: MNHEY, SMNVEV (reference sequence). The CDR3 protein is CASSPPFEGAGVFYEQYF. The CDR3 DNA sequence: TGTGCCAGCAGTCCCCCCTTTGAAGGGGCGGGAGTTTTCTACGAGCAGTACTTC.

V gene TRBV13 combines with J gene TRBJ2-7; 9 nucleotides align to TRBD2. The CDR3 extends over 16 amino acids. Per the germline V gene, CDR1 is PRHDT and CDR2 is FYEKMQ (reference sequence). V was pared by 5 bases and J by 6 bases, with 14 bases of the junction left unmatched. The CDR3: CASSPLGVSGRSEQYF. The CDR3, as DNA: TGTGCCAGCAGCCCGCTAGGGGTTAGCGGGAGAAGCGAGCAGTACTTC.